This T cell receptor beta chain is from a study of regulatory T cells in long-lasting Graves disease. Whole-study findings and limits: Thyroid tissue went unexamined; only peripheral blood was analyzed.

With iRepertoire HTBI primers and Arm-PCR of CDR3 regions, TCR beta libraries were built. TCRdb processed the multiplex PCR reads anew with MiXCR; each CDR3 protein has one entry. The table has some 250,000 distinct CDR3 sequences, 18% seen once. Time point described: newly diagnosed GD, antithyroid drugs for less than 3 months. With RNA extracted from PBMCs as input, the TCR library was made. The diagnosis of Graves' disease used American Thyroid Association guidelines. Ten or more counts support this clonotype. Its target is not known. Deletions cut 4 bases from V and 2 bases from J, with 17 bases between. CDR1 is DFQATT, CDR2 SNEGSKA, per germline (reference sequence). There are 15 residues in the CDR3. The data were also submitted as part of a second study, on T cells in Graves' hyperthyroidism and ophthalmopathy. This second report adds: The TCR CDR3 first-round RT-PCR relied on the HTBI primer set.

The specimen was peripheral blood mononuclear cells (PBMCs), collected at new diagnosis, from a patient treated with antithyroid drugs. This clonotype originated in a woman aged 25 to 39 with Graves disease. The chain combines TRBV20-1 with TRBJ1-2; D may be TRBD1 (6 bases). Here the CDR3 reads CSATASGQQNYGYTF. CDR3 coding DNA: TGCAGTGCTACGGCCTCCGGACAGCAGAACTATGGCTACACCTTC.